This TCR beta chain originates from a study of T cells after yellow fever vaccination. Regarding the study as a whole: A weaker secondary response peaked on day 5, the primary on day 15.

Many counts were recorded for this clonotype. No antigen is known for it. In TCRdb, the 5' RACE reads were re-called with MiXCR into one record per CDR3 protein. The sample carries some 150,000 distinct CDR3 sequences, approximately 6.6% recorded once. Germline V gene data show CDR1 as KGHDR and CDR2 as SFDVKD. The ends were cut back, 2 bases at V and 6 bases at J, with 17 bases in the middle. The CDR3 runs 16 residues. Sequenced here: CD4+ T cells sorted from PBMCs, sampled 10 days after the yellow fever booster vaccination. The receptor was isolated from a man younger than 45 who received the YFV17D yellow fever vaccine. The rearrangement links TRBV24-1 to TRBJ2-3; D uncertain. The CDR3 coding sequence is TGTGCCACCAGTGATTCCGACGCCCGGTACGGGGATACGCAGTATTTT. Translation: CATSDSDARYGDTQYF.